This T cell receptor beta chain was profiled in a study of OX40 agonist ivuxolimab in advanced cancers. Study observations and caveats: Relative to CD4+ cells, CD8+ T cells on average had more expanded clones. With doses of 0.1 to 3.0 mg/kg, CD4+ and CD8+ blood T cells had undergone clonal expansion by week 6.

CDR1 and CDR2 from the germline V gene are SGHNT and YYREEE (reference sequence). This CDR3 comprises 13 residues. V was clipped by 0 bases and J by 6 bases, with 9 bases between them. This table comes from immunoSEQ multiplex PCR, and its TCRdb copy is limited to in-frame clones, with some not included. The sample lists about 66,000 clones, about four fifths occurring once. This clone was detected a few times. Its antigen is still unknown. The origin of this receptor is an adult with an advanced solid tumor such as melanoma, head and neck, liver or kidney cancer. This sequence joins TRBV5-4 and TRBJ1-2, with D possibly being TRBD1 (5 bases). Sequences were derived from CD4+ or CD8+ T cells sorted from blood, sampled in a trial of the OX40 agonist ivuxolimab. The CDR3 spells CASSLGVGDGYTF. In nucleotides, the CDR3 is TGTGCCAGCAGCTTGGGCGTAGGGGATGGCTACACCTTC.